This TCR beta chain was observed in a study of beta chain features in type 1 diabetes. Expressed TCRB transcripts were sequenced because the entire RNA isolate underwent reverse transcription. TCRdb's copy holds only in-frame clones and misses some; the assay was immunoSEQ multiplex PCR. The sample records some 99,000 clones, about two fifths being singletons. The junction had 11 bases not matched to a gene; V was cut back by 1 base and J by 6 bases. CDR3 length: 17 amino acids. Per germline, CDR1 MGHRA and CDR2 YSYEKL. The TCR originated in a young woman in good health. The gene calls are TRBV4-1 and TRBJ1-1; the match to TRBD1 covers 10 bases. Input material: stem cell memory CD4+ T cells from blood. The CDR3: CASSQGQGASRPAEAFF. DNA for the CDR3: TGCGCCAGCAGCCAAGGACAGGGGGCATCCCGCCCGGCTGAAGCTTTCTTT.